This TCR beta chain was profiled in a study of blood T cell repertoires in COVID-19. Produced via immunoSEQ multiplex PCR; TCRdb's table is partial and in-frame only. Of 180,000 or so clones in the sample, 80% to 90% were seen once. The CDR3 runs 15 residues. Per the germline V gene, CDR1 is SGHTA and CDR2 is FQGTGA. V was clipped by 1 base and J by 2 bases, with 12 bases between them. This TCR came from a man in his 60s with acute or convalescent COVID-19. Sequences were obtained from peripheral blood. The J gene is TRBJ2-7, the V gene TRBV7-3; D is possibly TRBD1 (5 bases). The chain's CDR3 is CASSLIVGRAYEQYF. CDR3 nucleotides: TGTGCCAGCAGCTTAATTGTTGGCAGGGCCTACGAGCAGTACTTC.